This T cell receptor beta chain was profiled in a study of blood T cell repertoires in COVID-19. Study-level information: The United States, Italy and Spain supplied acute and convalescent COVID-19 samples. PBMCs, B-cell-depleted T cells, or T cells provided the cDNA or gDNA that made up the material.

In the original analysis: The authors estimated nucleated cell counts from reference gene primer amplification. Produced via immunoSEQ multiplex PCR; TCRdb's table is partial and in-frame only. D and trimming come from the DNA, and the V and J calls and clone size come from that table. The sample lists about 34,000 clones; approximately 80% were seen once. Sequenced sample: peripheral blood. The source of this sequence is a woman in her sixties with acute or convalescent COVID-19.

CDR3 DNA: TGTGCCAGTAGACCACAGCCCTACAACACTGAAGCTTTCTTT. Translating it yields CASRPQPYNTEAFF. This chain uses TRBV19 with TRBJ1-1; no clear D gene. CDR3 length: 14 residues. The V end lost 6 bases, the J end lost 2 bases, and 13 bases lay between the germline ends. The germline gives CDR1 LNHDA, CDR2 SQIVND (reference sequence).